This TCR beta chain was documented in a study of cytomegalovirus exposure and HLA in healthy donors. Broader study findings: CMV serostatus was the only immune exposure information that was available. Three chains linked to CMV were shown in vitro to be specific for CMV antigens. A later analysis reportedly identified an Asian-associated ancestry cluster as carrying fewer N-insertions than the approximately 620-donor mean.

A remark on this clone: Its antigen is undetermined.

Trimming left V 3 bases short and J 2 bases short, with 10 bases between. CDR3 length: 14 residues. Germline CDR1 reads LNHDA; CDR2 reads SQIVND (reference sequence). Primers: 60 Vbeta forward and 13 Jbeta reverse. Sequencing was performed with immunoSEQ multiplex PCR; in TCRdb, only in-frame clones are kept and a portion is missing. The sample shows more than 150,000 clones, 80% of them seen only once. The sequence was collected from a boy between 10 and 17 years old in good health and CMV-seronegative. The chain carries TRBV19 and TRBJ1-1; D ambiguous. Sequencing used PBMCs. CDR3 in amino acids: CASSMRAVNTEAFF. CDR3 in DNA: TGTGCCAGTAGTATGCGGGCAGTTAACACTGAAGCTTTCTTT.